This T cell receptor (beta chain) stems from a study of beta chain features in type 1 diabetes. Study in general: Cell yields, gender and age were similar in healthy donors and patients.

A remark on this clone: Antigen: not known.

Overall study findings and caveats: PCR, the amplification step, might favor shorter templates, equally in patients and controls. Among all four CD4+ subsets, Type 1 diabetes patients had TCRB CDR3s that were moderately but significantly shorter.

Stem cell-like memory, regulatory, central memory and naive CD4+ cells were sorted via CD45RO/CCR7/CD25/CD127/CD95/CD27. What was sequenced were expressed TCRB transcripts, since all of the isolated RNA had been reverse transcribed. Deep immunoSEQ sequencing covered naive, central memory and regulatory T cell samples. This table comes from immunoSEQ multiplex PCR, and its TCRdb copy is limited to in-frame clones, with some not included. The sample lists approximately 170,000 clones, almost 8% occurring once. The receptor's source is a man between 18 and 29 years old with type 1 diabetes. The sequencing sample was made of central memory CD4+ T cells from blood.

The CDR3 region has the DNA TGCGCCAGCAGCTTGGACGGTAGCTCTGGAAACACCATATATTTT. Protein product: CASSLDGSSGNTIYF. The rearrangement uses TRBV5-1 and TRBJ1-3; D not certain. V was clipped by 0 bases and J by 0 bases, with 7 bases between them. Germline CDR1 SGHRS, CDR2 YFSETQ. The CDR3 runs to 15 residues.